Following are 10 T cell receptor beta chains from one sample sequenced in a study of blood T cell repertoires in COVID-19. The protocol was immunoSEQ multiplex PCR, while the TCRdb copy is restricted to in-frame clones and leaves out a portion. The sample comprises hundreds of thousands of clones, more than 80% of which are singletons, and approximately 7.5% rests with the top ten. Sequences were obtained from peripheral blood. The source of these receptors is a woman of 80 years or more with COVID-19, enrolled during active disease.

The chain couples TRBV28 to TRBJ2-1; the D gene is possibly TRBD2 (5 bases). The CDR3 has 13 amino acids. CDR1 and CDR2 from the germline V gene are MDHEN and SYDVKM. V lost 3 bases and J lost 8, with 11 bases in between. The CDR3 here is CASSFDYMDEQFF. The CDR3 region has the DNA TGTGCCAGCAGTTTTGACTACATGGATGAGCAGTTCTTC.

The chain links TRBV28 to TRBJ2-7; 8 nucleotides align to TRBD1. There are 15 residues in the CDR3. Germline V gives CDR1 MDHEN, CDR2 SYDVKM. V shed 6 bases and J 2 bases; nucleotides not matched to a gene: 9. CDR3 in DNA: TGTGCCAGCAGGCCCACCGGGACAGGTACCTACGAGCAGTACTTC. Translated: CASRPTGTGTYEQYF.

The V and J genes are TRBV11-1 and TRBJ2-1, with D tentatively TRBD2 (6 bases). CDR3 length: 15 amino acids. Trimming left V 7 bases short and J 5 bases short, with 18 bases between. Germline-derived CDR1 and CDR2 are SGHAT and FQDESV (reference sequence). In DNA form, the CDR3 reads TGTGCCAGCACACTGCGGGACCCCCTCCACAATGAGCAGTTCTTC. It codes for CASTLRDPLHNEQFF.

This clone was detected only a few times. The chain couples TRBV20-1 to TRBJ1-1; D is unresolved. Germline V CDR1 and CDR2: DFQATT, SNEGSKA (reference sequence). The CDR3 spans 16 residues. The germline V and J ends were trimmed by 3 bases and 1 base, with 18 bases remaining between them. In DNA, the CDR3 is TGCAGTGCTAGTAACCGACCCCTGGACTGGAACACTGAAGCTTTCTTT. As protein: CSASNRPLDWNTEAFF.

The chain uses TRBV6-2 or TRBV6-3 and TRBJ1-1, with TRBD1 as a possible D gene (5 bases). This CDR3 is 16 amino acids long. The V gene lost 4 bases and the J gene lost 5 bases, with 20 bases spanning the gap. Germline CDR1 is MNHEY and CDR2 is SVGEGT. The DNA for the CDR3 is TGTGCCAGCAGTTCCAAAAAGGGGTCGGACGGAACTGAAGCTTTCTTT. Its translation: CASSSKKGSDGTEAFF.

The chain employs TRBV6-5 and TRBJ1-2, with 7 bases lining up with TRBD1. Unmatched junction bases numbered 5, after V lost 9 bases and J lost 7 bases. This CDR3 comprises 11 residues. Germline CDR1 MNHEY, CDR2 SVGAGI. The CDR3 loop is CASYRGGGYTF. The CDR3 DNA follows: TGTGCCAGTTACAGGGGTGGTGGCTACACCTTC.

The chain couples TRBV6-5 to TRBJ1-2; the D gene is possibly TRBD1 (5 bases). CDR1 is MNHEY and CDR2 is SVGAGI in the germline V gene. V lost 0 bases to trimming and J lost 4 bases, with 12 bases between them. The length of the CDR3 is 15 residues. CDR3 in amino acids: CASSYSDNKPYGYTF. CDR3 DNA sequence: TGTGCCAGCAGTTACTCGGACAACAAGCCCTATGGCTACACCTTC.

The chain joins TRBV9 to TRBJ2-3; 8 positions match TRBD1. J gave up 3 bases and V 4 bases, and 4 bases lay outside the gene matches. The germline CDR1 and CDR2 sequences are SGDLS and YYNGEE. This CDR3 spans 14 amino acids. This CDR3 is CASSSRTGTDTQYF. The CDR3 coding sequence is TGTGCCAGCAGCTCCCGGACAGGGACAGATACGCAGTATTTT.

This clone was picked up a small number of times. The rearrangement joins TRBV2 to TRBJ2-1; 8 nucleotides line up with TRBD2. V lost 2 bases and J lost 9; bases outside the gene matches: 9. The CDR3 spans 15 residues. Germline V lookup: CDR1 SNHLY, CDR2 FYNNEI. The CDR3, as DNA: TGTGCCAGCAGTGAAAATCCGGGAGGGCCGGGTGAGCAGTTCTTC. Residues: CASSENPGGPGEQFF.

This clone was observed a few times. The chain joins TRBV29-1 to TRBJ1-2; D call uncertain. There are 13 residues in the CDR3. The V end was cut by 4 bases, the J end by 4 bases, with 13 bases between. Germline loops: CDR1 SQVTM, CDR2 ANQGSEA. The CDR3 DNA sequence: TGCAGCGTTGCGAGGGAGAAAGTCTATGGCTACACCTTC. Protein product: CSVAREKVYGYTF.